These T cell receptor beta chains were read from a single sample in a study of cytomegalovirus exposure and HLA in healthy donors. Profiling relied on immunoSEQ multiplex PCR, and the TCRdb table lists in-frame clones only, not all of them. The sample shows just under 150,000 clones, roughly 76% of them seen only once. The material sequenced was PBMCs. The receptors shown here come from a woman in her thirties in good health and CMV-seronegative. Each CDR3 is given with its conserved first and last residue. The D gene is left open where the match is weak. Not every row has a clone size; where given, it reads once, few, many or a size class.

clone size	J gene	D gene	V gene	CDR3 protein	CDR3 DNA
once	TRBJ2-7	.	TRBV4-1	CASSQGGGSGSYEQYF	TGCGCCAGCAGCCAAGGGGGGGGCTCTGGTTCCTACGAGCAGTACTTC
.	TRBJ1-2	.	TRBV29-1	CSVGQSSHYGYTF	TGCAGCGTGGGGCAGTCCTCCCACTATGGCTACACCTTC
.	TRBJ2-2	.	TRBV28	CASSLFGGSTGELFF	TGTGCCAGCAGTTTATTTGGAGGGTCCACCGGGGAGCTGTTTTTT
few	TRBJ1-4	.	TRBV6-1	CASSGFGLSRAANEKLFF	TGTGCCAGCAGTGGTTTCGGCCTTTCCAGGGCGGCTAATGAAAAACTGTTTTTT
.	TRBJ2-3	TRBD2	TRBV4-2	CASSQDPLASGKTDTQYF	TGTGCCAGCAGCCAAGATCCCCTAGCTAGCGGGAAGACAGATACGCAGTATTTT
.	TRBJ2-1	TRBD2	TRBV27	CASSSGLAGGYNEQFF	TGTGCCAGCAGTTCCGGACTAGCGGGGGGATACAATGAGCAGTTCTTC
.	TRBJ2-6	.	TRBV29-1	CSVLSGANVLTF	TGCAGCGTTCTTTCTGGGGCCAACGTCCTGACTTTC
once	TRBJ2-1	.	TRBV27	CASSLYGSGAPAEQFF	TGTGCCAGCAGTTTATATGGATCTGGAGCTCCAGCTGAGCAGTTCTTC
.	TRBJ2-7	.	TRBV11-2	CASSREPGSLPYEQYF	TGTGCCAGCAGTCGGGAACCGGGAAGCCTCCCCTACGAGCAGTACTTC
.	TRBJ2-1	TRBD2	TRBV18	CASSPPGRAGDEQFF	TGTGCCAGCTCACCACCCGGGAGGGCGGGCGATGAGCAGTTCTTC
few	TRBJ2-6	TRBD1	TRBV27	CASRQGAAGANVLTF	TGTGCCAGCAGACAGGGGGCCGCTGGGGCCAACGTCCTGACTTTC
few	TRBJ1-4	.	TRBV4-3	CASSVHRATNEKLFF	TGCGCCAGCAGCGTCCACCGAGCAACTAATGAAAAACTGTTTTTT
few	TRBJ2-7	TRBD2	TRBV2	CASSEGLATPEQYF	TGTGCCAGCAGTGAGGGACTAGCGACCCCGGAGCAGTACTTC
.	TRBJ2-2	.	TRBV5-1	CASSLAVRQVNTGELFF	TGCGCCAGCAGCTTGGCCGTTAGACAGGTGAACACCGGGGAGCTGTTTTTT
.	TRBJ2-2	.	TRBV6-5	CASSYGALRSTGELFF	TGTGCCAGCAGTTACGGGGCCCTAAGGAGTACCGGGGAGCTGTTTTTT
.	TRBJ2-1	TRBD2	TRBV5-1	CASSSTSGGFSYNEQFF	TGCGCCAGCAGCTCGACTAGCGGGGGGTTCTCCTACAATGAGCAGTTCTTC
few	TRBJ2-7	.	TRBV5-1	CASSLTGLDYGEQYF	TGCGCCAGCAGCTTGACCGGACTCGACTATGGCGAGCAGTACTTC
.	TRBJ2-3	.	TRBV7-3	CASSLWAGRTDTQYF	TGTGCCAGCAGCTTATGGGCAGGTAGAACAGATACGCAGTATTTT
once	TRBJ1-2	TRBD1	TRBV4-2	CASSQETGDSYGYTF	TGTGCCAGCAGCCAAGAGACAGGGGATTCCTATGGCTACACCTTC
.	TRBJ1-1	TRBD1	TRBV19	CASRTQGDTEAFF	TGTGCCAGTAGGACACAGGGGGACACTGAAGCTTTCTTT
few	TRBJ2-3	TRBD2	TRBV5-1	CASSSPSGGTDTQYF	TGCGCCAGCAGCAGTCCTAGCGGGGGCACAGATACGCAGTATTTT
.	TRBJ2-5	TRBD2	TRBV25-1	CASSEWEGREQETQYF	TGTGCCAGCAGTGAATGGGAGGGGAGGGAGCAAGAGACCCAGTACTTC
.	TRBJ2-3	.	TRBV10-1	CASSEGSDSLGTDTQYF	TGCGCCAGCAGTGAGGGAAGCGACAGTCTTGGAACGGATACGCAGTATTTT
.	TRBJ2-7	.	TRBV7-2	CASSLDYREQYF	TGTGCCAGCAGCTTAGATTATAGAGAGCAGTACTTC
.	TRBJ2-7	.	TRBV27	CASSPTTKQYF	TGTGCCAGCAGCCCAACTACCAAGCAGTACTTC
.	TRBJ2-7	TRBD1	TRBV11-2	CASSGQTGHGYEQYF	TGTGCCAGCAGCGGCCAGACAGGGCACGGCTACGAGCAGTACTTC
.	TRBJ1-4	TRBD1	TRBV5-1	CASSFWTGTNEKLFF	TGCGCCAGCAGCTTCTGGACAGGGACTAATGAAAAACTGTTTTTT
.	TRBJ1-5	.	TRBV11-3	CASSLVKTQAYSNQPQHF	TGTGCCAGCAGCTTAGTCAAAACACAGGCTTATAGCAATCAGCCCCAGCATTTT
.	TRBJ2-7	TRBD1	TRBV7-6	CASGRTGGYEQYF	TGTGCCAGCGGGCGGACAGGGGGCTACGAGCAGTACTTC
once	TRBJ2-7	TRBD1	TRBV5-1	CASSAGQGRSEQYF	TGCGCCAGCAGCGCGGGACAGGGTAGGTCCGAGCAGTACTTC
.	TRBJ2-1	.	TRBV5-4	CASSLRAGSSYNEQFF	TGTGCCAGCAGCTTGAGGGCTGGGAGCTCCTACAATGAGCAGTTCTTC
.	TRBJ2-3	.	TRBV27	CASSLSGIGRSTDTQYF	TGTGCCAGCAGTTTATCCGGGATTGGCAGGAGTACAGATACGCAGTATTTT
.	TRBJ1-3	.	TRBV14	CASSSLVGSGNTIYF	TGTGCCAGCAGTTCGCTGGTCGGCTCTGGAAACACCATATATTTT
.	TRBJ2-1	.	TRBV6-5	CASSYISGRSYNEQFF	TGTGCCAGCAGTTACATTAGCGGCCGCTCCTACAATGAGCAGTTCTTC
.	TRBJ1-4	TRBD1	TRBV2	CASSEGQGEKLFF	TGTGCCAGCAGTGAGGGACAGGGGGAAAAACTGTTTTTT
.	TRBJ2-5	TRBD1	TRBV5-1	CASSSGTGGSETQYF	TGCGCCAGCAGCTCCGGGACAGGTGGGAGTGAGACCCAGTACTTC
.	TRBJ2-4	.	TRBV30	CAWRGQVAKNIQYF	TGTGCCTGGAGGGGTCAGGTAGCCAAAAACATTCAGTACTTC
.	TRBJ1-1	.	TRBV19	CASSPEGRAEAFF	TGTGCCAGTAGTCCAGAAGGCAGGGCTGAAGCTTTCTTT
.	TRBJ2-1	TRBD2	TRBV27	CASSAGLAGGLISYNEQFF	TGTGCCAGCAGTGCCGGACTAGCGGGAGGCTTAATCTCCTACAATGAGCAGTTCTTC
.	TRBJ2-3	TRBD2	TRBV9	CASSVGTSGRWTDTQYF	TGTGCCAGCAGCGTAGGGACTAGCGGGAGGTGGACAGATACGCAGTATTTT
.	TRBJ2-7	.	TRBV4-3	CASSQGGPGDPYEQYF	TGCGCCAGCAGCCAAGGGGGGCCAGGGGATCCATACGAGCAGTACTTC
.	TRBJ2-7	.	TRBV27	CASSIRESSYEQYF	TGTGCCAGCAGTATCAGGGAAAGCTCCTACGAGCAGTACTTC
.	TRBJ1-1	TRBD1	TRBV28	CASAYRGRDTEAFF	TGTGCCAGCGCCTACAGGGGGCGGGACACTGAAGCTTTCTTT
.	TRBJ1-1	.	TRBV5-1	CASSLEPGLMNTEAFF	TGCGCCAGCAGCTTGGAGCCAGGTCTAATGAACACTGAAGCTTTCTTT
.	TRBJ2-3	TRBD1	TRBV9	CASSGGQGPRSTDTQYF	TGTGCCAGCAGCGGGGGACAGGGCCCAAGAAGCACAGATACGCAGTATTTT